The 25 T cell receptor beta chains below were found in one sample sequenced in a study of beta chain features in type 1 diabetes. As every portion of the isolated RNA was reverse transcribed, the sequencing read expressed TCRB transcripts. Repertoires were generated with immunoSEQ multiplex PCR, while TCRdb's copy carries only in-frame clones and drops some. The sample holds 350,000 to 450,000 clones; about 15% are singletons and the top ten take around 0.035%. Sequences were obtained from naive CD4+ T cells from blood. These receptors were collected from a young man in good health.

This clone appeared a few times. This sequence joins TRBV7-2 and TRBJ1-2; D perhaps matches TRBD1 (5 bases). Germline loops: CDR1 SGHTA, CDR2 FQGNSA. Deletions cut 2 bases from V and 1 base from J, with 8 bases between. This CDR3 has 14 residues. CDR3 protein: CASSLQGINYGYTF. CDR3 in DNA: TGTGCCAGCAGCTTACAGGGAATTAACTATGGCTACACCTTC.

This clone was seen only a few times. This chain joins TRBV7-2 and TRBJ2-5, with TRBD2 matching over 10 bases. With 5 bases clipped from V and 5 bases from J, the junction kept 8 bases outside the gene matches. The CDR3 spans 15 residues. Germline V lookup: CDR1 SGHTA, CDR2 FQGNSA. CDR3 sequence: CASSASGAGGETQYF. The CDR3, as DNA: TGTGCCAGCAGCGCCTCGGGAGCGGGAGGGGAGACCCAGTACTTC.

This clone was picked up a small number of times. The V call is TRBV30, the J call TRBJ1-2; TRBD1 agrees at 7 bases. This CDR3 has 12 residues. V was pared by 5 bases and J by 8 bases, with 8 bases of the junction left unmatched. Germline-derived CDR1 and CDR2 are GTSNPN and SVGIG (reference sequence). The CDR3 sequence is CAWDRADVGYTF. The CDR3 DNA sequence: TGTGCCTGGGACAGGGCAGATGTGGGCTACACCTTC.

This clone was picked up a small number of times. The chain is built from TRBV9 and TRBJ2-3; perhaps TRBD2 as D (6 bases). V lost 0 bases and J lost 4, with 12 bases in between. CDR3 length: 15 amino acids. CDR1 and CDR2 (germline): SGDLS, YYNGEE. The DNA of the CDR3 is TGTGCCAGCAGCGTAGAAACTAGCCGCGCAGATACGCAGTATTTT. Encoded protein: CASSVETSRADTQYF.

The chain employs TRBV29-1 and TRBJ2-2, with D perhaps being TRBD1 or TRBD2 (5 bases each). V lost 7 bases and J 2 bases, leaving 11 bases between the germline ends. CDR3 length: 13 residues. Per the germline V gene, CDR1 is SQVTM and CDR2 is ANQGSEA. The CDR3 loop is CSAGARNTGELFF. The CDR3 nucleotides read TGCAGCGCCGGGGCCAGAAACACCGGGGAGCTGTTTTTT.

This clone was counted only a few times. The rearrangement links TRBV5-1 to TRBJ1-4; D gene unclear. The germline CDR1 and CDR2 sequences are SGHRS and YFSETQ. The CDR3 runs to 14 residues. The V gene lost 2 bases and the J gene lost 0 bases, with 5 bases spanning the gap. Here the CDR3 reads CASSFEATNEKLFF. DNA for the CDR3: TGCGCCAGCAGCTTCGAGGCAACTAATGAAAAACTGTTTTTT.

This clone has at least ten counts. The chain carries TRBV10-3 and TRBJ2-5; D may match TRBD1 or TRBD2 (5 bases each). Trimming took off 4 bases at V and 5 bases at J, with 14 bases between the two ends. The CDR3 is 14 amino acids. Germline assignment: CDR1 ENHRY and CDR2 SYGVKD. Written as DNA, the CDR3 is TGTGCCATCAGTGGAGGGGAGTACCCCGAGACCCAGTACTTC. This codes for CAISGGEYPETQYF.

This clone was detected only a few times. Other DNA sequences of this sample code for an identical CDR3. This chain joins TRBV25-1 and TRBJ2-3; D is unclear. Trimming stripped 3 bases from V and 0 bases from J, with 4 bases between. CDR3 length equals 13 residues. Germline CDR1 reads MGHDK; CDR2 reads SYGVNS. CDR3: CASSEASTDTQYF. The DNA for the CDR3 is TGTGCCAGCAGTGAGGCTAGCACAGATACGCAGTATTTT.

This clone was picked up a small number of times. The gene calls are TRBV4-3 and TRBJ2-3; possible D gene TRBD2, 6 bases. V lost 4 bases, J lost 4 bases, and 12 bases lay in between. Germline CDR1 is LGHNA and CDR2 is YSLEER. The CDR3 is 14 residues long. The CDR3 spells CASSLLASADTQYF. CDR3 in DNA: TGCGCCAGCAGCCTACTAGCTTCGGCAGATACGCAGTATTTT.

As regards this clone: Other DNA sequences of this sample code for an identical CDR3. The chain couples TRBV5-6 to TRBJ2-2; the D gene could be TRBD1 or TRBD2 (5 bases each). CDR1 SGHDT and CDR2 YYEEEE come from the germline V gene. CDR3 length: 13 residues. The V and J ends lost 0 bases and 6 bases respectively, with 6 bases between them. CDR3 DNA sequence: TGTGCCAGCAGCTTGGCGGGGCCCGGGGAGCTGTTTTTT. The encoded protein is CASSLAGPGELFF.

Here the CDR3 DNA reads TGTGCCATCGGGCTAGCGGGAGCCCATGAGCAGTTCTTC. The encoded protein is CAIGLAGAHEQFF. The chain couples TRBV10-3 to TRBJ2-1; 10 positions match TRBD2. In germline, CDR1 is ENHRY, CDR2 SYGVKD. CDR3 length equals 13 residues. The ends lost 8 bases at V and 8 bases at J; junction bases unmatched: 6.

This clone occurred a few times. This chain joins TRBV9 and TRBJ1-4, with 7 bases matching TRBD1. CDR3 length equals 14 residues. The V and J ends lost 3 bases and 7 bases, in that order; junction bases with no gene match: 6. CDR1 SGDLS and CDR2 YYNGEE come from the germline V gene. The CDR3: CASSASQGSEKLFF. The CDR3 nucleotides are TGTGCCAGCAGCGCCTCACAGGGGAGTGAAAAACTGTTTTTT. The complete variable domain, with remaining parts taken from reference TRBV9 and TRBJ1-4, reads DSGVTQTPKHLITATGQRVTLRCSPRSGDLSVYWYQQSLDQGLQFLIQYYNGEERAKGNILERFSAQQFPDLHSELNLSSLELGDSALYFCASSASQGSEKLFFGSGTQLSVL.

This clone was observed a few times. Other DNA variants within this sample encode the same CDR3. The chain carries TRBV5-1 and TRBJ2-5, with D unresolved. The germline CDR1 and CDR2 sequences are SGHRS and YFSETQ. V lost 0 bases, J lost 1 base, and 4 bases lay in between. The CDR3 covers 13 residues. CDR3 bases: TGCGCCAGCAGCTTGGACTCCCAAGAGACCCAGTACTTC. Translating gives CASSLDSQETQYF.

This clone was seen a handful of times. The V call is TRBV13, the J call TRBJ2-7, with 7 bases fitting TRBD1. Trimming at V came to 5 bases and at J to 5 bases, leaving 15 bases not matched to a gene. The CDR3 runs 16 residues. Germline V gene lookup returns CDR1 PRHDT and CDR2 FYEKMQ (reference sequence). The DNA of the CDR3 is TGTGCCAGCAGCACCCGACGAGACAGGGAAAGGAACGAGCAGTACTTC. Translation: CASSTRRDRERNEQYF.

This clone occurred a few times. V gene TRBV29-1 combines with J gene TRBJ1-2; 10 bases map to TRBD1. The CDR3 covers 14 residues. The J segment lost 5 bases and the V segment lost 1 base, leaving 4 bases of the junction unmatched. Looked up from germline, CDR1 is SQVTM and CDR2 is ANQGSEA. In DNA, the CDR3 is TGCAGCGTTGAAGGGGACAGGGGCAAGTATGGCTACACCTTC. As protein: CSVEGDRGKYGYTF.

The CDR3, as DNA: TGTGCCACTGCACAGGGAGGTTTAAGCAATGAGCAGTTCTTC. Translating gives CATAQGGLSNEQFF. The chain combines TRBV27 with TRBJ2-1; D assignment may be TRBD1 or TRBD2 (6 bases each). The CDR3 extends over 14 amino acids. In germline, CDR1 is MNHEY, CDR2 SMNVEV (reference sequence). V lost 10 bases, J lost 6 bases, and 19 bases lay in between.

CDR3 sequence reads: CASSPTGLADTQYF. CDR3 in DNA: TGCGCCAGCAGCCCGACAGGGTTAGCGGATACGCAGTATTTT. V usage is TRBV5-1 and J usage is TRBJ2-3, with 7 bases aligning to TRBD1. The V gene's germline CDR1 is SGHRS and CDR2 YFSETQ. The CDR3 contains 14 residues. V shed 4 bases, J shed 6 bases, and the junction held 8 bases outside the gene matches.

This clone came up a few times. This rearrangement joins TRBV6-5 to TRBJ1-1; 9 positions agree with TRBD1. CDR1 MNHEY and CDR2 SVGAGI come from the germline V gene. The CDR3 sequence is 13 residues long. J gave up 5 bases and V 5 bases, and 3 bases lay outside the gene matches. The CDR3 DNA reads as TGTGCCAGCAGTACTGGACAGGGGACTGAAGCTTTCTTT. The encoded protein is CASSTGQGTEAFF.

The chain couples TRBV7-2 to TRBJ1-1, with D possibly matching TRBD1 (5 bases). V was cut by 9 bases and J by 1 base, with 9 bases left in between. The CDR3 is made up of 12 amino acids. In germline, CDR1 is SGHTA, CDR2 FQGNSA. CDR3 nucleotide sequence: TGTGCCAGTGAAGGGGCGAACACTGAAGCTTTCTTT. Encoded protein: CASEGANTEAFF.

This chain connects TRBV5-1 to TRBJ2-1; D is unresolved. Between the trimmed V and J ends, which lost 0 bases and 10 bases, there was a span of 8 bases. The germline V gene encodes CDR1 SGHRS and CDR2 YFSETQ. CDR3 length: 12 amino acids. CDR3 amino acids: CASSLEVGEQFF. As DNA, the CDR3 is TGCGCCAGCAGCTTGGAAGTCGGGGAGCAGTTCTTC.

This chain joins TRBV30 and TRBJ2-5, with a possible D match to TRBD1 (5 bases). The germline gives CDR1 GTSNPN, CDR2 SVGIG (reference sequence). Trimming took off 4 bases at V and 2 bases at J, with 14 bases between the two ends. The CDR3 contains 14 residues. The CDR3: CAWKKTGIQETQYF. The CDR3 region has the DNA TGTGCCTGGAAAAAAACAGGAATACAAGAGACCCAGTACTTC. Filled out from reference TRBV30 and TRBJ2-5, the complete variable domain reads SQTIHQWPATLVQPVGSPLSLECTVEGTSNPNLYWYRQAAGRGLQLLFYSVGIGQISSEVPQNLSASRPQDRQFILSSKKLLLSDSGFYLCAWKKTGIQETQYFGPGTRLLVL.

The V and J genes are TRBV7-6 and TRBJ2-7; TRBD1 is a possible D gene (6 bases). V lost 5 bases and J 4 bases, leaving 15 bases between the germline ends. Germline CDR1 and CDR2: SGHVS and FNYEAQ. The length of the CDR3 is 14 residues. CDR3 DNA sequence: TGTGCCAGCAGCCGATCGGCCACAGGGTACGAGCAGTACTTC. As protein: CASSRSATGYEQYF.

On this clone: Other DNA sequences within the sample encode an identical CDR3. The chain uses TRBV29-1 and TRBJ1-1, with D possibly being TRBD1 (6 bases). V gave up 5 bases and J gave up 1 base, with 8 bases separating them. The CDR3 extends over 12 amino acids. Germline CDR1 SQVTM, CDR2 ANQGSEA. This CDR3 is CSVQQGNTEAFF. For the CDR3, the DNA is TGCAGCGTTCAACAGGGGAACACTGAAGCTTTCTTT.

Concerning this clone: This sample includes further DNA sequences coding for the same CDR3. This sequence joins TRBV2 and TRBJ2-1; D gene uncertain. Germline lookup yields CDR1 SNHLY and CDR2 FYNNEI. V was pared by 4 bases and J by 0 bases, with 1 base between. This CDR3 region has 12 residues. The CDR3 loop reads CASSVSYNEQFF. The CDR3 DNA reads as TGTGCCAGCAGTGTCTCCTACAATGAGCAGTTCTTC.

Note on this clone: A much bigger clone sits one base away, suggesting this may be a read error. Different DNA sequences within this sample yield the same CDR3. CDR3 amino acids: CASSSTDTQYF. CDR3 DNA sequence: TGTGCCAGCAGTTCCACAGATACGCAGTATTTT. The chain joins TRBV7-6 to TRBJ2-3; D uncertain. V lost 6 bases and J lost 2, with 3 bases in between. Germline-derived CDR1 and CDR2 are SGHVS and FNYEAQ. The CDR3 is 11 residues long.